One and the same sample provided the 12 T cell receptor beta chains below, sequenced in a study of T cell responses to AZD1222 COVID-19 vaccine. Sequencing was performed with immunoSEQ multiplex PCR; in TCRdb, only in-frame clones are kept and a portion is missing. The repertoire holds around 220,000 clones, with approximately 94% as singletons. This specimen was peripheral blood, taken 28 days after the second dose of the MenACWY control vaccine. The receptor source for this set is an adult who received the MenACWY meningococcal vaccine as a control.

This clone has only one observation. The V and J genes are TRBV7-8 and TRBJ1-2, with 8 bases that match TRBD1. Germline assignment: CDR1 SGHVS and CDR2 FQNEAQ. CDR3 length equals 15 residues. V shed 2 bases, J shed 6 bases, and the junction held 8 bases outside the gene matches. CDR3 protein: CASSLSFRDRNGYTF. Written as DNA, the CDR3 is TGTGCCAGCAGCTTAAGTTTCCGGGACAGGAATGGCTACACCTTC.

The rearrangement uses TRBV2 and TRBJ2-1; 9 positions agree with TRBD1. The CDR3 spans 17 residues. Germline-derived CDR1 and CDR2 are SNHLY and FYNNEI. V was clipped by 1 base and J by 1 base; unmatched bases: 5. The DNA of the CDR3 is TGTGCCAGCAGTGAAGAGGGACAGGGTTCATCCTACAATGAGCAGTTCTTC. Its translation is CASSEEGQGSSYNEQFF.

Written as DNA, the CDR3 is TGCGCCAGCTCCCAGACCGGGACAGGGGTTGCCTCCTACGAGCAGTACTTC. Encoded protein: CASSQTGTGVASYEQYF. The genes are TRBV5-1 and TRBJ2-7; 10 bases fit TRBD1. The CDR3 totals 17 residues. Germline CDR1 is SGHRS and CDR2 is YFSETQ. V gave up 7 bases and J gave up 0 bases; unmatched junction bases: 13.

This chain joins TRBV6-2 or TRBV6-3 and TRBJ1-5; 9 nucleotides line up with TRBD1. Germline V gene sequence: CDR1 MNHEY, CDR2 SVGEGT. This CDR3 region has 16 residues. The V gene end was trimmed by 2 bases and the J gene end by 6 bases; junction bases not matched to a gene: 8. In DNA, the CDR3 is TGTGCCAGCAGTTACGGGCCGGGACAGGGAGGTCAGCCCCAGCATTTT. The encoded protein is CASSYGPGQGGQPQHF.

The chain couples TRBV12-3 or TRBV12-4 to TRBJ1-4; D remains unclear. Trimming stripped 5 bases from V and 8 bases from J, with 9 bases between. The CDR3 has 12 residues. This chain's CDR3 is CASSEGIEKLFF. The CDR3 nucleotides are TGTGCCAGCAGTGAAGGAATAGAAAAACTGTTTTTT.

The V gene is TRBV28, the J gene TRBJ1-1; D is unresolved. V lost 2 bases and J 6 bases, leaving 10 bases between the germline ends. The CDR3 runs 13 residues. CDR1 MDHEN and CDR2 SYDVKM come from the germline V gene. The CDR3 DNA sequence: TGTGCCAGCAGTTTAGCCAGGAGGGCTGAAGCTTTCTTT. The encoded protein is CASSLARRAEAFF. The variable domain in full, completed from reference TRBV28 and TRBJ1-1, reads DVKVTQSSRYLVKRTGEKVFLECVQDMDHENMFWYRQDPGLGLRLIYFSYDVKMKEKGDIPEGYSVSREKKERFSLILESASTNQTSMYLCASSLARRAEAFFGQGTRLTVV.

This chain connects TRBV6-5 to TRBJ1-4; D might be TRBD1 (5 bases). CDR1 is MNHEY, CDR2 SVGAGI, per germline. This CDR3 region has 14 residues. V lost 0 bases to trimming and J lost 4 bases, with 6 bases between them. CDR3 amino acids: CASSYSQGNEKLFF. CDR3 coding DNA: TGTGCCAGCAGTTACTCCCAGGGTAATGAAAAACTGTTTTTT.

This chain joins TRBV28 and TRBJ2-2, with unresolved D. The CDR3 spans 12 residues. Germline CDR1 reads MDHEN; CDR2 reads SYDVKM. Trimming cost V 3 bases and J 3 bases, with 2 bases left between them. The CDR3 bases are TGTGCCAGCAGTTTGGACACCGGGGAGCTGTTTTTT. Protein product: CASSLDTGELFF.

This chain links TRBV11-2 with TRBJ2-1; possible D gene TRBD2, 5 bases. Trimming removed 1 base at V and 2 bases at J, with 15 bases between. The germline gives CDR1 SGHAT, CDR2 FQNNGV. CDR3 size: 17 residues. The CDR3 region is CASSLGPLASAYNEQFF. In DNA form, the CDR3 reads TGTGCCAGCAGCTTAGGTCCCCTAGCCAGCGCCTACAATGAGCAGTTCTTC.

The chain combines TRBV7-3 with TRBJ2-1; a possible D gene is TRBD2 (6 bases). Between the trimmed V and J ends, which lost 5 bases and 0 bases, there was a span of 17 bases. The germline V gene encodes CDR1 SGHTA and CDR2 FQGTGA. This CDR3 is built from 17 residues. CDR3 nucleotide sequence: TGTGCCAGCAGCCCCCAACTAGCAGCAAGCTCCTACAATGAGCAGTTCTTC. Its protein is CASSPQLAASSYNEQFF. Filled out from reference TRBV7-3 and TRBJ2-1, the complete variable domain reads GAGVSQTPSNKVTEKGKYVELRCDPISGHTALYWYRQSLGQGPEFLIYFQGTGAADDSGLPNDRFFAVRPEGSVSTLKIQRTERGDSAVYLCASSPQLAASSYNEQFFGPGTRLTVL.

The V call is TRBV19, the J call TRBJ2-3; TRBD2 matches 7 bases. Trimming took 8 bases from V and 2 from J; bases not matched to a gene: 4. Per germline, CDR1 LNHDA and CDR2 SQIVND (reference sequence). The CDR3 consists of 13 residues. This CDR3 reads CASGSGTTDTQYF. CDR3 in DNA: TGTGCCAGTGGAAGCGGGACCACAGATACGCAGTATTTT.

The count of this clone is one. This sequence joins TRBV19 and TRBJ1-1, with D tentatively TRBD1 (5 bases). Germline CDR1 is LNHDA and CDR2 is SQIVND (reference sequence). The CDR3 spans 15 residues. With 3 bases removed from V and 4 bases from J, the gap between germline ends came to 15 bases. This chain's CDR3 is CASSIHDSSSTEAFF. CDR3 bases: TGTGCCAGTAGTATTCACGACAGCAGCAGCACTGAAGCTTTCTTT.